A selection of T cell receptor beta chains follows, all from one sample in a study of blood T cells in healthy people across ages. TCRdb reanalysed the 5' RACE reads using MiXCR and keeps one entry per CDR3 protein. Of about 900,000 distinct CDR3 sequences listed, approximately 59% are singletons. Sample: blood. The receptors here all came from a man between 25 and 39 years old in good health. Both conserved end residues are part of each CDR3. A D gene is named only where the DNA matches it firmly. Clone size is not always given. Where it is, it says once, few, many or a class for expanded clones.

v_gene	d_gene	j_gene	abundance	CDR3aa	CDR3nt
TRBV2	-	TRBJ2-1	-	CASSPDLFNEQFF	TGTGCCAGCAGTCCCGACTTATTCAATGAGCAGTTCTTC
TRBV20-1	-	TRBJ2-3	many	CSGLPLATDTQYF	TGCAGTGGACTCCCCCTGGCAACAGATACGCAGTATTTT
TRBV12-3/TRBV12-4	-	TRBJ1-2	once	CASSSSGWTYGYTF	TGTGCCAGCAGTTCTTCAGGTTGGACGTATGGCTACACCTTC
TRBV6-1	TRBD1	TRBJ2-7	-	CASSDLRTGPSYEQYF	TGTGCCAGCAGTGACCTCCGGACAGGGCCCTCCTACGAGCAGTACTTC
TRBV12-5	-	TRBJ2-4	few	CASGFQGPPGHIQYF	TGTGCTAGTGGTTTCCAGGGCCCCCCGGGTCACATTCAGTACTTC
TRBV29-1	TRBD1	TRBJ1-2	-	CSVRDGTVHYGYTF	TGCAGCGTTCGGGATGGGACAGTTCACTATGGCTACACCTTC
TRBV3-1	TRBD2	TRBJ2-5	-	CASSQMTSGGLRETQYF	TGTGCCAGCAGCCAAATGACTAGCGGGGGGCTCCGAGAGACCCAGTACTTC
TRBV20-1	TRBD1	TRBJ2-3	few	CSPTYRQGFGDTQYF	TGCAGTCCGACATACAGACAGGGTTTTGGGGATACGCAGTATTTT
TRBV7-9	TRBD1	TRBJ1-2	-	CASSLRAPTGSNYGYTF	TGTGCCAGCAGCTTAAGGGCTCCGACAGGGAGTAACTATGGCTACACCTTC
TRBV11-2	-	TRBJ2-4	-	CASSLTGVGGNIQYF	TGTGCCAGCAGCTTAACGGGTGTCGGTGGAAACATTCAGTACTTC
TRBV15	-	TRBJ2-7	-	CATSRARTYEQYF	TGTGCCACCAGCCGTGCCAGAACCTACGAGCAGTACTTC
TRBV12-3/TRBV12-4	-	TRBJ1-5	-	CASSLAMGQPQHF	TGTGCCAGCAGTCTGGCTATGGGGCAGCCCCAGCATTTT
TRBV7-3	TRBD1	TRBJ2-1	-	CASSAGQGQIYNEQFF	TGTGCCAGCAGCGCCGGACAGGGCCAGATCTACAATGAGCAGTTCTTC
TRBV4-3	-	TRBJ2-6	-	CASSEAQPGANVLTF	TGCGCCAGCAGCGAGGCCCAGCCTGGGGCCAACGTCCTGACTTTC